Each of the 23 T cell receptor beta chains below was sequenced from the same sample in a study of blood T cells in healthy people across ages (dated by TCRdb to about 2015). Preparation of the library involved 5' RACE. These reads were obtained on an Illumina HiSeq 2500. A second PCR of roughly 7 to 11 cycles was performed with a sample-barcoded 5' primer and a J-beta primer mix. TCRdb trimmed public reads at Q25 via fastp, called clones via MiXCR and kept in-frame beta chains. A single entry per CDR3 protein holds the most common genes and DNA from its merged rows. The sample profile shows about 730,000 distinct CDR3 sequences; roughly 44% of them were found once. The top ten constitute 20% of the sample. Material for sequencing was blood. Receptors originate from an older woman in good health.

The chain joins TRBV6-1 to TRBJ2-1; D is ambiguous. The CDR3 totals 14 residues. Germline values: CDR1 MNHNS, CDR2 SASEGT. The ends were cut back, 2 bases at V and 0 bases at J, with 5 bases in the middle. The CDR3 is CASSESISYNEQFF. CDR3 DNA: TGTGCCAGCAGTGAAAGTATCTCCTACAATGAGCAGTTCTTC.

J is TRBJ2-3 and V is TRBV20-1, with TRBD2 identical over 12 bases. After removal of 4 bases from V and 2 bases from J, the junction contained 4 bases not matched to a gene. CDR1 is DFQATT and CDR2 is SNEGSKA in the germline V gene (reference sequence). This CDR3 region has 15 residues. For the CDR3, the DNA is TGCAGTGCTACACGACTAGCGGGAGTCACAGATACGCAGTATTTT. Protein product: CSATRLAGVTDTQYF.

Regarding this clonotype: This sequence may be a read error, since a much larger clone differs from it by one base. The chain couples TRBV25-1 to TRBJ2-5, with 7 bases that match TRBD1. The DNA end is a closer match to TRBJ2-1, so the J assignment may be wrong. The CDR3 is 14 residues long. Germline V gives CDR1 MGHDK, CDR2 SYGVNS. CDR3 sequence reads: CASSPDRDEETQFF. In nucleotides, the CDR3 is TGTGCCAGCAGTCCCGACAGGGACGAAGAGACCCAGTTCTTC.

The CDR3, as DNA: TGCGCCAGCAGTGAGTCGGCCGGGACAGGGACCTACGAGCAGTACTTC. Protein: CASSESAGTGTYEQYF. This rearrangement joins TRBV10-2 to TRBJ2-7; TRBD1 matches 9 bases. CDR1 is WSHSY, CDR2 SAAADI, per germline. This CDR3 is 16 amino acids long. The junction had 5 bases not matched to a gene; V was cut back by 0 bases and J by 2 bases.

Concerning this clonotype: It may be a read error: a sequence one base away is much more abundant. The gene calls are TRBV29-1 and TRBJ2-1; possibly TRBD1 or TRBD2 for D (6 bases each). This CDR3 is 14 amino acids long. Germline lookup yields CDR1 SQVTM and CDR2 ANQGSEA. The CDR3 nucleotides are TGCAGCGTGGGGGCGGGGAGCTCCTACAATGGGCAGTTCTTC. Its translation is CSVGAGSSYNGQFF.

The chain employs TRBV28 and TRBJ2-3; a weak D match, TRBD2 (5 bases). Germline values: CDR1 MDHEN, CDR2 SYDVKM. The CDR3 runs to 15 residues. V was trimmed by 5 bases and J by 0 bases, leaving 12 bases between them. The CDR3 region is CASSPLGASTDTQYF. The CDR3 DNA reads as TGTGCCAGCAGTCCCCTGGGAGCTAGCACAGATACGCAGTATTTT.

The rearrangement links TRBV29-1 to TRBJ2-3; TRBD2 is a possible D gene (6 bases). Trimming took off 6 bases at V and 2 bases at J, with 12 bases between the two ends. The V gene's germline CDR1 is SQVTM and CDR2 ANQGSEA. This CDR3 has 13 residues. Here the CDR3 reads CSVRGLLTDTQYF. The CDR3 region has the DNA TGCAGCGTAAGGGGACTTCTCACAGATACGCAGTATTTT.

V gene TRBV24-1 combines with J gene TRBJ2-7; D is unclear. CDR3 length equals 16 residues. Germline V gene sequence: CDR1 KGHDR, CDR2 SFDVKD. The germline V and J ends were trimmed by 2 bases and 0 bases, with 13 bases remaining between them. The DNA of the CDR3 is TGTGCCACCAGTGATTGGATGAGGCGGATCTCCTACGAGCAGTACTTC. It specifies CATSDWMRRISYEQYF.

This clonotype came up a few times. This chain connects TRBV24-1 to TRBJ2-1, with 12 bases matching TRBD2. Trimming removed 4 bases from V and 3 bases from J; junction bases left unmatched: 6. The CDR3 runs to 17 residues. CDR1 is KGHDR, CDR2 SFDVKD, per germline. The CDR3 DNA is TGTGCCACCAGTGACAAGACTAGCGGGGGCCGCTACAATGAGCAGTTCTTC. It encodes CATSDKTSGGRYNEQFF.

This chain joins TRBV2 and TRBJ2-5; TRBD1 agrees at 7 bases. The V and J ends lost 4 bases and 3 bases, in that order; junction bases with no gene match: 8. The CDR3 contains 15 residues. Germline V gene lookup returns CDR1 SNHLY and CDR2 FYNNEI. CDR3 nucleotides: TGTGCCAGCAGTGCCCTGGGACAGAGGGAAGAGACCCAGTACTTC. This encodes CASSALGQREETQYF.

The rearrangement uses TRBV20-1 and TRBJ2-3; tentatively, D is TRBD2 (5 bases). Per the germline V gene, CDR1 is DFQATT and CDR2 is SNEGSKA (reference sequence). The CDR3 loop spans 16 amino acids. The germline V and J ends were trimmed by 5 bases and 3 bases, with 21 bases remaining between them. CDR3 coding DNA: TGCAGTGCTGGCCCTGGGTTCGGAGGAAATACAGATACGCAGTATTTT. The encoded protein is CSAGPGFGGNTDTQYF.

The chain recombines TRBV12-3 or TRBV12-4 with TRBJ1-5, with 10 bases lining up with TRBD1. V lost 7 bases and J lost 7; bases outside the gene matches: 7. This CDR3 contains 14 residues. The CDR3 is CASNSGDRGQPQHF. The DNA of the CDR3 is TGTGCCAGCAACTCAGGGGACAGGGGCCAGCCCCAGCATTTT.

CDR3 DNA sequence: TGTGCCAGCAGCCAAGAGTACCATCTGGGGCGCTATGGCTACACCTTC. This gives the protein CASSQEYHLGRYGYTF. V is TRBV3-1 and J is TRBJ1-2; the D gene is possibly TRBD1 (5 bases). Germline V gene data show CDR1 as LGHDT and CDR2 as YNNKEL (reference sequence). V was cut by 0 bases and J by 4 bases, with 15 bases left in between. CDR3 size: 16 residues.

This rearrangement joins TRBV3-1 to TRBJ2-1; TRBD2 agrees at 9 bases. The V gene end was trimmed by 3 bases and the J gene end by 6 bases; junction bases not matched to a gene: 3. The CDR3 has 14 residues. Germline loops: CDR1 LGHDT, CDR2 YNNKEL (reference sequence). The CDR3 DNA follows: TGTGCCAGCAGCCATAGCGGGGGTTCCAATGAGCAGTTCTTC. As protein: CASSHSGGSNEQFF.

This clonotype showed up just once. This chain links TRBV19 with TRBJ1-5; perhaps TRBD1 as D (6 bases). The length of the CDR3 is 14 residues. V was trimmed by 6 bases and J by 7 bases, leaving 16 bases between them. CDR1 and CDR2 from the germline V gene are LNHDA and SQIVND (reference sequence). CDR3 sequence: CASSRRGEEQPQHF. The CDR3 nucleotides are TGTGCCAGTAGCCGAAGGGGGGAAGAACAGCCCCAGCATTTT.

The sample holds a few counts of this clonotype. V usage is TRBV7-3 and J usage is TRBJ2-3; 10 nucleotides agree with TRBD2. CDR1 is SGHTA and CDR2 is FQGTGA in the germline V gene. The CDR3 covers 14 residues. J lost 7 bases, V lost 5 bases, and 6 bases had no gene match. The DNA of the CDR3 is TGTGCCAGCAGCCAAAGCGGGGGGGCGAATACGCAGTATTTT. Its protein is CASSQSGGANTQYF.

The V gene is TRBV30, the J gene TRBJ2-1; tentatively, D is TRBD2 (5 bases). The length of the CDR3 is 14 residues. Germline loops: CDR1 GTSNPN, CDR2 SVGIG (reference sequence). V was clipped by 5 bases and J by 4 bases, with 15 bases between them. This CDR3 reads CAWESWSGYNEQFF. The CDR3 nucleotides read TGTGCCTGGGAAAGTTGGTCGGGGTACAATGAGCAGTTCTTC.

The sample holds many counts of this clonotype. The chain joins TRBV12-3 or TRBV12-4 to TRBJ2-5, with 12 bases fitting TRBD2. The junction had 5 bases not matched to a gene; V was cut back by 7 bases and J by 2 bases. The CDR3 consists of 15 residues. The CDR3 here is CASTLTSGSQETQYF. As DNA, the CDR3 is TGTGCCAGCACCCTGACTAGCGGGAGTCAAGAGACCCAGTACTTC.

As to this clonotype: The junction and the germline gene differ at one end; a read error may be behind it. The rearrangement joins TRBV20-1 to TRBJ2-3; D unclear. This CDR3 is built from 15 residues. Germline assignment: CDR1 DFQATT and CDR2 SNEGSKA (reference sequence). The CDR3 DNA sequence: TGCAGTGCTAGAATCGGCGCCAGTAGCACATATACGCAGTATTTT. This translates into CSARIGASSTYTQYF.

This clonotype was seen a handful of times. V gene TRBV5-1 combines with J gene TRBJ2-1; 10 bases fit TRBD2. The CDR3 is made up of 14 amino acids. J lost 9 bases, V lost 5 bases, and 8 bases had no gene match. Germline V gives CDR1 SGHRS, CDR2 YFSETQ. CDR3 nucleotides: TGCGCCAGCAGGAATATAGCGGGAGGATCTGAGCAGTTCTTC. It codes for CASRNIAGGSEQFF.

This clonotype was counted at least ten times. The chain's CDR3 is CASFAFNEKLFF. The CDR3 DNA reads as TGTGCCAGTTTTGCGTTTAATGAAAAACTGTTTTTT. This chain joins TRBV6-6 and TRBJ1-4; no clear D. V dropped 9 bases and J dropped 4 bases, with 9 bases sitting between them. This CDR3 spans 12 amino acids. The germline gives CDR1 MNHNY, CDR2 SVGAGI (reference sequence).

This chain uses TRBV9 with TRBJ2-3; TRBD2 aligns across 8 bases. Germline V lookup: CDR1 SGDLS, CDR2 YYNGEE. The CDR3 is 16 residues long. The ends lost 1 base at V and 4 bases at J; junction bases unmatched: 8. The CDR3: CASSVSAGVLADTQYF. CDR3 DNA sequence: TGTGCCAGCAGCGTATCAGCGGGAGTTCTGGCAGATACGCAGTATTTT. The full variable domain, rest sourced from reference TRBV9 and TRBJ2-3, is DSGVTQTPKHLITATGQRVTLRCSPRSGDLSVYWYQQSLDQGLQFLIQYYNGEERAKGNILERFSAQQFPDLHSELNLSSLELGDSALYFCASSVSAGVLADTQYFGPGTRLTVL.

V and J are TRBV12-3 or TRBV12-4 and TRBJ1-2, with D possibly TRBD1 on 5 matching bases. The CDR3 loop spans 15 amino acids. Trimming removed 2 bases at V and 1 base at J, with 11 bases between. CDR3 amino acids: CASSLHGQGNYGYTF. CDR3 DNA sequence: TGTGCCAGCAGTTTACATGGTCAGGGTAACTATGGCTACACCTTC.